This TCR beta chain appears in the sequencing data of a study of blood T cell repertoires in COVID-19. The repertoire was sequenced with immunoSEQ multiplex PCR; TCRdb's copy has only in-frame clones and lacks some. The data hold 100,000 to 150,000 clones, with approximately 90% observed a single time. The CDR3 length is 16 residues. Germline-derived CDR1 and CDR2 are SGHRS and YFSETQ. Germline trimming cut 4 bases from V and 13 bases from J; bases unmatched to any gene: 15. The sequence derives from a man aged 50 to 60 with COVID-19, enrolled during active disease. Sequenced sample: peripheral blood. J is TRBJ2-6 and V is TRBV5-1; 9 positions agree with TRBD1. This chain's CDR3 is CASSASRDRAGGVLTF. The CDR3 region has the DNA TGCGCCAGCAGCGCCTCCCGGGACAGGGCAGGGGGGGTCCTGACTTTC.